Each of the 20 T cell receptor beta chains below was sequenced from the same sample in a study of high-grade serous ovarian cancer treatment subgroups listed by TCRdb under 2021. Tumor samples were obtained before definitive surgery or chemotherapy. Preparation of the library involved the immunoSEQ multiplex PCR assay. In TCRdb, the immuneACCESS table is reduced to in-frame sequences with V and J assigned. These tables do not hold every clone; where another copy was compared, an unresolved V gene accounts for under half, and the others remain unexplained. The sample contains about 5,700 clones, about three fifths of them found a single time. The ten biggest clones cover 11% to 15% of the sample. The sequenced sample was tumor tissue. These receptors were taken from a human donor with high-grade serous ovarian cancer.

V is TRBV5-6 and J is TRBJ2-1; 8 bases match TRBD2. CDR1 and CDR2 from the germline V gene are SGHDT and YYEEEE. CDR3 length: 11 residues. With V trimmed by 6 bases and J by 9 bases, 2 bases remained unmatched. CDR3 nucleotide sequence: TGTGCCAGCACCGGGACTAGTGAGCAGTTCTTC. Translation: CASTGTSEQFF.

This clone occurred once. Here the CDR3 DNA reads TGCGCCAGCGGCTCTCTAACAGAAAACATTCAGTACTTC. It yields the protein CASGSLTENIQYF. The genes are TRBV5-1 and TRBJ2-4; no clear D. The V gene lost 7 bases and the J gene lost 5 bases, with 13 bases spanning the gap. Germline loops: CDR1 SGHRS, CDR2 YFSETQ. The CDR3 is made up of 13 amino acids. Variable domain in full (rest from reference TRBV5-1 and TRBJ2-4): KAGVTQTPRYLIKTRGQQVTLSCSPISGHRSVSWYQQTPGQGLQFLFEYFSETQRNKGNFPGRFSGRQFSNSRSEMNVSTLELGDSALYLCASGSLTENIQYFGAGTRLSVL.

Relative to its sample, this clone is medium-sized. DNA of the CDR3: TGTGCCAGCAGCGTAGGGGTTAGCGGGGGGTCAGATACGCAGTATTTT. The encoded protein is CASSVGVSGGSDTQYF. The chain employs TRBV9 and TRBJ2-3, with 10 bases lining up with TRBD2. The CDR3 length is 16 residues. The germline CDR1 and CDR2 sequences are SGDLS and YYNGEE. With 0 bases clipped from V and 4 bases from J, the junction kept 5 bases outside the gene matches.

The chain joins TRBV27 to TRBJ1-1, with a tentative D call TRBD1 (6 bases). The CDR3 totals 14 residues. Trimming stripped 0 bases from V and 1 base from J, with 6 bases between. Germline V CDR1 and CDR2: MNHEY, SMNVEV (reference sequence). The CDR3 spells CASSLSGQNTEAFF. In nucleotides, the CDR3 is TGTGCCAGCAGTTTATCGGGACAGAACACTGAAGCTTTCTTT.

This sequence joins TRBV5-1 and TRBJ1-2, with D possibly matching TRBD1 (5 bases). Germline values: CDR1 SGHRS, CDR2 YFSETQ. This CDR3 region has 15 residues. The V and J ends lost 3 bases and 7 bases respectively, with 19 bases between them. CDR3: CASSSDPGTAGGYTF. CDR3 bases: TGCGCCAGCAGCTCCGACCCCGGGACGGCTGGTGGCTACACCTTC.

The chain combines TRBV28 with TRBJ1-1; D gene ambiguous. V was trimmed by 4 bases and J by 5 bases, leaving 2 bases between them. The germline V gene encodes CDR1 MDHEN and CDR2 SYDVKM. The CDR3 is 10 amino acids. The CDR3 DNA sequence: TGTGCCAGCAGTTATACTGAAGCTTTCTTT. It translates to CASSYTEAFF. Supplemented by reference TRBV28 and TRBJ1-1, the full variable domain reads DVKVTQSSRYLVKRTGEKVFLECVQDMDHENMFWYRQDPGLGLRLIYFSYDVKMKEKGDIPEGYSVSREKKERFSLILESASTNQTSMYLCASSYTEAFFGQGTRLTVV.

This clone has only one observation. J is TRBJ1-1 and V is TRBV7-2; maybe TRBD1 (5 bases). Trimming pared 1 base from V and 6 bases from J, leaving 18 bases between. CDR3 length: 16 amino acids. Per germline, CDR1 SGHTA and CDR2 FQGNSA. CDR3 in amino acids: CASSLGGIGGFSEAFF. Here the CDR3 DNA reads TGTGCCAGCAGCTTAGGCGGCATTGGGGGGTTTTCTGAAGCTTTCTTT.

A few counts support this clone. The V and J genes are TRBV19 and TRBJ1-2, with TRBD1 matching 7 bases. Germline CDR1 is LNHDA and CDR2 is SQIVND (reference sequence). The J segment lost 5 bases and the V segment lost 9 bases, leaving 12 bases of the junction unmatched. This CDR3 comprises 14 residues. The CDR3 DNA reads as TGTGCCAGCAGTGATACAGGGGAAAGATATGGCTACACCTTC. Its protein is CASSDTGERYGYTF.

This chain connects TRBV29-1 to TRBJ2-3; D may match TRBD1 or TRBD2 (5 bases each). Germline V gives CDR1 SQVTM, CDR2 ANQGSEA. The CDR3 has 12 residues. Trimming cost V 7 bases and J 1 base, with 9 bases left between them. The CDR3 protein is CSELGGTDTQYF. CDR3 bases: TGCAGCGAACTAGGGGGCACAGATACGCAGTATTTT.

The chain couples TRBV5-4 to TRBJ2-5; TRBD1 aligns across 9 bases. The CDR3 totals 14 residues. The trim removed 6 bases at V and 4 bases at J, leaving 7 bases unmatched. In germline, CDR1 is SGHNT, CDR2 YYREEE (reference sequence). Here the CDR3 reads CASIRDRDPETQYF. The CDR3 DNA sequence: TGTGCCAGCATAAGGGACAGGGACCCAGAGACCCAGTACTTC.

V usage is TRBV7-9 and J usage is TRBJ1-2; the match to TRBD1 covers 9 bases. Germline-derived CDR1 and CDR2 are SEHNR and FQNEAQ (reference sequence). With 5 bases clipped from V and 8 bases from J, the junction kept 3 bases outside the gene matches. This CDR3 has 12 residues. The CDR3 nucleotides read TGTGCCAGCAGCCCGACAGGGGGAGGCTACACCTTC. Protein: CASSPTGGGYTF. Combining the CDR3 with reference TRBV7-9 and TRBJ1-2 gives the whole variable domain DTGVSQNPRHKITKRGQNVTFRCDPISEHNRLYWYRQTLGQGPEFLTYFQNEAQLEKSRLLSDRFSAERPKGSFSTLEIQRTEQGDSAMYLCASSPTGGGYTFGSGTRLTVV.

The chain recombines TRBV14 with TRBJ2-3, with D uncertain. The germline CDR1 and CDR2 sequences are SGHDN and FVKESK. The CDR3 spans 13 residues. Trimming left V 4 bases short and J 2 bases short, with 7 bases between. CDR3 region: CASSPTHTDTQYF. Here the CDR3 DNA reads TGTGCCAGCAGCCCAACGCACACAGATACGCAGTATTTT.

By share, this clone counts as large. This sample also contains other DNA sequences that code for the same CDR3. J is TRBJ1-2 and V is TRBV28; D uncertain. V was trimmed by 3 bases and J by 1 base, leaving 6 bases between them. The CDR3 extends over 13 amino acids. Germline V lookup: CDR1 MDHEN, CDR2 SYDVKM. This chain's CDR3 is CASSLDLNYGYTF. The CDR3 DNA sequence: TGTGCCAGCAGTTTGGACCTTAACTATGGCTACACCTTC.

This CDR3 is CASSAYNEQFF. The DNA for the CDR3 is TGTGCCAGCAGTGCCTACAATGAGCAGTTCTTC. The chain recombines TRBV25-1 with TRBJ2-1; D is ambiguous. Germline V gives CDR1 MGHDK, CDR2 SYGVNS. Trimming pared 4 bases from V and 2 bases from J, leaving 0 bases between. The CDR3 contains 11 residues.

A remark on this clone: Given a far larger clone just one base away, this is likely a sequencing read error. This chain joins TRBV1 and TRBJ1-6. TRBV1 is listed as a pseudogene. This CDR3 region has 15 residues. CDR3 in DNA: TGCACCAGCAGCCGCATAACTGGGGGAGATTCACCCCTCCACTTT. Amino acids: CTSSRITGGDSPLHF.

The chain recombines TRBV30 with TRBJ1-2; 12 bases fit TRBD1. With 3 bases clipped from V and 3 bases from J, the junction kept 2 bases outside the gene matches. This CDR3 comprises 14 residues. Germline V gene lookup returns CDR1 GTSNPN and CDR2 SVGIG (reference sequence). The CDR3 DNA reads as TGTGCCTGGAGGGGACAGGGGGCTTACTATGGCTACACCTTC. It specifies CAWRGQGAYYGYTF.

This chain connects TRBV6-1 to TRBJ2-6; TRBD1 aligns across 7 bases. V lost 8 bases to trimming and J lost 2 bases; unmatched junction nucleotides: 6. The CDR3 runs 15 residues. CDR1 is MNHNS, CDR2 SASEGT, per germline. The CDR3 bases are TGTGCCAGCTCTATAACAGGGGCTGGGGCCAACGTCCTGACTTTC. The encoded protein is CASSITGAGANVLTF.

There are a few counts of this clone. This chain uses TRBV19 with TRBJ2-7; no definite D call. Trimming left V 5 bases short and J 0 bases short, with 26 bases between. The CDR3 runs 19 residues. CDR1 is LNHDA, CDR2 SQIVND, per germline (reference sequence). The CDR3 DNA is TGTGCCAGTAGTCTCGTTGGGCTCGTCCATGCCCATAGCTCCTACGAGCAGTACTTC. Amino acids: CASSLVGLVHAHSSYEQYF.

This clone was observed once. The chain uses TRBV29-1 and TRBJ2-5, with 9 positions matching TRBD2. CDR3 length: 13 residues. Trimming took 6 bases from V and 1 from J; bases not matched to a gene: 3. Per germline, CDR1 SQVTM and CDR2 ANQGSEA. The CDR3 DNA reads as TGCAGCGTGGGGACTAGCCCCCAAGAGACCCAGTACTTC. Translation gives CSVGTSPQETQYF.

Here the CDR3 DNA reads TGTGCCAGTAGTCCCTGGGCCAACACTGAAGCTTTCTTT. This sequence encodes CASSPWANTEAFF. The rearrangement joins TRBV19 to TRBJ1-1, with D unclear. V shed 5 bases and J shed 2 bases, with 9 bases lying between them. This CDR3 has 13 amino acids. Per germline, CDR1 LNHDA and CDR2 SQIVND (reference sequence).